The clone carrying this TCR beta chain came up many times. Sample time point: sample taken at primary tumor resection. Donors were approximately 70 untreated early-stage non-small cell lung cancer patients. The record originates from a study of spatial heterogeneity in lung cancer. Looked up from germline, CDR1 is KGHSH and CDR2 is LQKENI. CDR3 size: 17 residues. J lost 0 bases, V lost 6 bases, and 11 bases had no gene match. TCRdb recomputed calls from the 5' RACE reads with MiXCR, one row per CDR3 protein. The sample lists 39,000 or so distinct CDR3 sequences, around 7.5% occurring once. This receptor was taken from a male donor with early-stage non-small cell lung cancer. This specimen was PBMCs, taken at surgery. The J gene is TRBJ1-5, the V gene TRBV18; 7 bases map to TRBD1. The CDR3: CASSSLPGTDSNQPQHF. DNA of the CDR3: TGTGCCAGCTCTTCTCTCCCCGGGACAGATAGCAATCAGCCCCAGCATTTT.